Below, 21 T cell receptor beta chains from the same sample are listed, as sequenced in a study of cytomegalovirus exposure and HLA in healthy donors. Some clones are missing from TCRdb's copy, which holds only in-frame ones; the method was immunoSEQ multiplex PCR. Of over 85,000 clones in the sample, more than 70% were seen once. The sample consisted of PBMCs. The receptors were sampled from a woman younger than 30 in good health and CMV-seronegative.

The V gene is TRBV6-1, the J gene TRBJ2-3, with D perhaps matching TRBD1 (6 bases). With 2 bases removed from V and 1 base from J, the gap between germline ends came to 13 bases. This CDR3 is 16 amino acids long. Germline lookup yields CDR1 MNHNS and CDR2 SASEGT. The CDR3 reads CASSEYGAGGTDTQYF. The CDR3 DNA sequence: TGTGCCAGCAGTGAATACGGAGCAGGGGGCACAGATACGCAGTATTTT.

The rearrangement joins TRBV5-1 to TRBJ2-5, with D possibly matching TRBD2 (5 bases). The V end lost 4 bases, the J end lost 5 bases, and 18 bases lay between the germline ends. The CDR3 consists of 15 residues. The germline V gene has CDR1 SGHRS and CDR2 YFSETQ. The CDR3 loop reads CASSPKWSSPETQYF. CDR3 coding DNA: TGCGCCAGCAGCCCTAAGTGGTCTAGCCCCGAGACCCAGTACTTC. Full variable domain (rest looked up from reference TRBV5-1 and TRBJ2-5): KAGVTQTPRYLIKTRGQQVTLSCSPISGHRSVSWYQQTPGQGLQFLFEYFSETQRNKGNFPGRFSGRQFSNSRSEMNVSTLELGDSALYLCASSPKWSSPETQYFGPGTRLLVL.

About this clone: An end of the junction does not agree with germline; a read error may underlie this. The J gene is TRBJ2-5, the V gene TRBV7-7; D ambiguous. This CDR3 contains 11 residues. The germline V gene encodes CDR1 SSHAT and CDR2 FNYEAQ (reference sequence). The CDR3 bases are TGTGCTAGCAGCGAGGCAGAGACCCAGTACTTC. It translates to CASSEAETQYF.

This clone was observed a few times. The CDR3 spells CASSPGQESYGYTF. The CDR3 DNA is TGTGCCAGCAGCCCGGGACAGGAATCCTATGGCTACACCTTC. The chain employs TRBV4-2 and TRBJ1-2; 8 bases are shared with TRBD1. In germline, CDR1 is LGHNA, CDR2 YNFKEQ. V lost 4 bases and J lost 4; bases outside the gene matches: 5. The CDR3 has 14 amino acids.

The rearrangement links TRBV5-3 to TRBJ1-2; 10 bases fit TRBD1. TRBV5-3 is given ORF status, its function remaining uncertain. V shed 5 bases and J 6 bases; nucleotides not matched to a gene: 4. This CDR3 is built from 13 residues. The CDR3 DNA reads TGTGCCAGAAGGCTGGGACAGGGGAATGGCTACACCTTC. Its protein product is CARRLGQGNGYTF.

This rearrangement joins TRBV4-1 to TRBJ1-5; 8 bases are shared with TRBD1. The V segment lost 3 bases and the J segment 4 bases; nucleotides outside the gene matches: 5. The CDR3 length is 15 residues. Per the germline V gene, CDR1 is MGHRA and CDR2 is YSYEKL. CDR3 sequence reads: CASSHRTGLNQPQHF. For the CDR3, the DNA is TGCGCCAGCAGCCACAGGACAGGGCTAAATCAGCCCCAGCATTTT.

The chain employs TRBV13 and TRBJ1-2, with D tentatively TRBD1 (5 bases). The CDR3 runs to 14 residues. Germline V gene lookup returns CDR1 PRHDT and CDR2 FYEKMQ (reference sequence). Trimming took 7 bases from V and 0 from J, leaving 12 bases between them. The CDR3 coding sequence is TGTGCCAGCAATTTTGGGACTTCTAACTATGGCTACACCTTC. Protein product: CASNFGTSNYGYTF. Complete variable domain (other parts from reference TRBV13 and TRBJ1-2): AAGVIQSPRHLIKEKRETATLKCYPIPRHDTVYWYQQGPGQDPQFLISFYEKMQSDKGSIPDRFSAQQFSDYHSELNMSSLELGDSALYFCASNFGTSNYGYTFGSGTRLTVV.

This clone was detected only once. The V call is TRBV28, the J call TRBJ1-5; D unresolved. V lost 7 bases and J lost 7, with 14 bases in between. Germline loops: CDR1 MDHEN, CDR2 SYDVKM. The CDR3 extends over 13 amino acids. In DNA, the CDR3 is TGTGCCAGCACCTTCCGATCGGGACAGCCCCAGCATTTT. It encodes CASTFRSGQPQHF.

J is TRBJ1-5 and V is TRBV7-2, with D uncertain. V lost 5 bases, J lost 5 bases, and 16 bases lay in between. The CDR3 length is 15 residues. The germline V gene has CDR1 SGHTA and CDR2 FQGNSA. Here the CDR3 reads CASSLQRGSHQPQHF. The CDR3 DNA follows: TGTGCCAGCAGCCTGCAGCGGGGTAGTCATCAGCCCCAGCATTTT.

The genes are TRBV5-6 and TRBJ1-5; perhaps TRBD1 as D (6 bases). The CDR3 contains 13 residues. V was clipped by 5 bases and J by 7 bases, with 13 bases between them. Germline assignment: CDR1 SGHDT and CDR2 YYEEEE. As DNA, the CDR3 is TGTGCCAGCAGTTTACAGGGTAGGCAGCCCCAGCATTTT. It encodes CASSLQGRQPQHF.

The chain carries TRBV7-9 and TRBJ2-5; TRBD2 aligns across 7 bases. The CDR3 spans 14 residues. After removal of 4 bases from V and 5 bases from J, the junction contained 7 bases not matched to a gene. Germline lookup yields CDR1 SEHNR and CDR2 FQNEAQ (reference sequence). Here the CDR3 reads CASSSRLAVETQYF. In nucleotides, the CDR3 is TGTGCCAGCAGCTCCCGACTAGCTGTGGAGACCCAGTACTTC. The full variable domain, completed using reference TRBV7-9 and TRBJ2-5, is DTGVSQNPRHKITKRGQNVTFRCDPISEHNRLYWYRQTLGQGPEFLTYFQNEAQLEKSRLLSDRFSAERPKGSFSTLEIQRTEQGDSAMYLCASSSRLAVETQYFGPGTRLLVL.

The chain links TRBV10-3 to TRBJ2-1; D perhaps matches TRBD2 (5 bases). Germline CDR1 ENHRY, CDR2 SYGVKD. With 0 bases removed from V and 9 bases from J, the gap between germline ends came to 18 bases. The CDR3 has 16 residues. CDR3 in DNA: TGTGCCATCAGTGAGTCTCTAGCCGGGAAACCCGTTGAGCAGTTCTTC. Its protein is CAISESLAGKPVEQFF.

This clone was detected only once. V usage is TRBV4-3 and J usage is TRBJ1-3; D is undetermined. CDR3 length: 15 residues. Germline values: CDR1 LGHNA, CDR2 YSLEER. With 1 base removed from V and 8 bases from J, the gap between germline ends came to 15 bases. The CDR3 sequence: CASSQALNLQYTIYF. The CDR3 bases are TGCGCCAGCAGCCAAGCCTTAAACCTACAGTACACCATATATTTT.

The genes are TRBV7-2 and TRBJ2-3; D may be TRBD2 (5 bases). The CDR3 is made up of 17 amino acids. The germline CDR1 and CDR2 sequences are SGHTA and FQGNSA. Trimming pared 1 base from V and 4 bases from J, leaving 18 bases between. CDR3 nucleotides: TGTGCCAGCAGCTTAGAAGGGCACGGGATTACGGCAGATACGCAGTATTTT. Translated: CASSLEGHGITADTQYF.

The rearrangement joins TRBV28 to TRBJ1-1; D might be TRBD1 (5 bases). Germline lookup yields CDR1 MDHEN and CDR2 SYDVKM. The V end lost 6 bases, the J end lost 1 base, and 15 bases lay between the germline ends. This CDR3 region has 15 residues. CDR3 nucleotide sequence: TGTGCCAGCAGATCCTCGGGGGATACGAACACTGAAGCTTTCTTT. It is translated as CASRSSGDTNTEAFF.

The rearrangement links TRBV28 to TRBJ2-2, with TRBD2 as a possible D gene (5 bases). Between the trimmed V and J ends, which lost 0 bases and 4 bases, there was a span of 12 bases. CDR3 length: 16 residues. The germline V gene encodes CDR1 MDHEN and CDR2 SYDVKM. In DNA, the CDR3 is TGTGCCAGCAGTTTATGGAAACCGGGGAGCACCGGGGAGCTGTTTTTT. Encoded protein: CASSLWKPGSTGELFF.

The chain carries TRBV28 and TRBJ1-2; no reliable D call. Trimming stripped 6 bases from V and 4 bases from J, with 9 bases between. Per the germline V gene, CDR1 is MDHEN and CDR2 is SYDVKM. This CDR3 has 12 amino acids. The CDR3 bases are TGTGCCAGCAGAATCAGGCCCTATGGCTACACCTTC. Translating it yields CASRIRPYGYTF.

The genes are TRBV6-6 and TRBJ2-1; D is possibly TRBD2 (5 bases). Germline lookup yields CDR1 MNHNY and CDR2 SVGAGI (reference sequence). V lost 8 bases, J lost 9 bases, and 20 bases lay in between. This CDR3 region has 14 residues. The CDR3 DNA reads TGTGCCAGCTTTGCAGAGGGCCGGGCTGGTGAGCAGTTCTTC. It is translated as CASFAEGRAGEQFF.

This chain links TRBV10-2 with TRBJ2-5, with 7 nucleotides matching TRBD1. Germline trimming cut 6 bases from V and 5 bases from J; bases unmatched to any gene: 9. The CDR3 loop spans 14 amino acids. Germline V lookup: CDR1 WSHSY, CDR2 SAAADI. The CDR3 bases are TGCGCCAGCAGAGGGACAGTCTGGAGGGAGACCCAGTACTTC. Translated: CASRGTVWRETQYF.

The chain employs TRBV28 and TRBJ1-4, with D possibly matching TRBD1 (6 bases). This CDR3 contains 14 residues. Germline V gene sequence: CDR1 MDHEN, CDR2 SYDVKM. V was pared by 5 bases and J by 8 bases, with 15 bases between. The CDR3 bases are TGTGCCAGCAGTCCACAGGGCACTAGGGAAAAACTGTTTTTT. Its protein is CASSPQGTREKLFF.

The chain recombines TRBV2 with TRBJ2-1, with 13 bases fitting TRBD2. The CDR3 consists of 12 residues. V trimming: 7 bases; J trimming: 12 bases; junction bases outside the gene matches: 3. CDR1 is SNHLY and CDR2 is FYNNEI in the germline V gene. CDR3 nucleotides: TGTGCCAGCACGGGACTAGCGGGGTGGCAGTTCTTC. Translating it yields CASTGLAGWQFF.